These T cell receptor beta chains were read from a single sample in a study of T cell responses to AZD1222 COVID-19 vaccine. The protocol was immunoSEQ multiplex PCR, while the TCRdb copy is restricted to in-frame clones and leaves out a portion. The sample includes approximately 90,000 clones, roughly 90% seen only once; the top ten take about 6.1%. The material was peripheral blood, obtained 28 days after the second AZD1222 dose. The receptor set was obtained from an adult who received the AZD1222 COVID-19 vaccine. Both conserved end residues are part of each CDR3. The D gene is left open where the match is weak. For some rows the clone size is stated as once, few or many, or as a class when expanded; others skip it.

V: TRBV28; J: TRBJ1-4; size: NA; D: NA; DNA: TGTGCCAGCCGCGAGCCCCCACCCCTAGGAAGCGCTAATGAAAAACTGTTTTTT; CDR3: CASREPPPLGSANEKLFF
V: TRBV11-2; J: TRBJ1-5; size: NA; D: NA; DNA: TGTGCCAGCAGCTTATATGCTTTAGATCAGCCCCAGCATTTT; CDR3: CASSLYALDQPQHF
V: TRBV7-7; J: TRBJ1-2; size: NA; D: NA; DNA: TGTGCCAGCAGCTGGTGGACCGGGGGCGAAAACTATGGCTACACCTTC; CDR3: CASSWWTGGENYGYTF
V: TRBV15; J: TRBJ2-4; size: NA; D: NA; DNA: TGTGCCACCAGGCCCCTAGGAGCCAAAAACATTCAGTACTTC; CDR3: CATRPLGAKNIQYF
V: TRBV7-7; J: TRBJ1-3; size: NA; D: NA; DNA: TGTGCTAGCAGTACTTCTCCTGGGGCTGGAAACACCATATATTTT; CDR3: CASSTSPGAGNTIYF
V: TRBV6-2/TRBV6-3; J: TRBJ2-2; size: few; D: TRBD2; DNA: TGTGCCAGCAGTTACGGGACTAGCGGGGGGACCGGGGAGCTGTTTTTT; CDR3: CASSYGTSGGTGELFF
V: TRBV30; J: TRBJ1-6; size: NA; D: NA; DNA: TGTGCCTGGTCTGGGGGGGAAAGTAATTCACCCCTCCACTTT; CDR3: CAWSGGESNSPLHF
V: TRBV4-1; J: TRBJ2-7; size: NA; D: NA; DNA: TGCGCCAGCTTCAGTCAGGACAGCTACGAGCAGTACTTC; CDR3: CASFSQDSYEQYF
V: TRBV3-1/TRBV3-2; J: TRBJ2-3; size: NA; D: NA; DNA: TGTGCCAGCAGCCAGCGGGCGAGCACAGATACGCAGTATTTT; CDR3: CASSQRASTDTQYF
V: TRBV11-3; J: TRBJ2-1; size: NA; D: TRBD2; DNA: TGTGCCAGCAGCTCCAGGACTAGCGGGGGCGGGCGACACAATGAGCAGTTCTTC; CDR3: CASSSRTSGGGRHNEQFF
V: TRBV2; J: TRBJ2-5; size: NA; D: TRBD2; DNA: TGTGCCAGCCTCAAGGTAGCGGGTAGTACCCAGTACTTC; CDR3: CASLKVAGSTQYF
V: TRBV7-2; J: TRBJ2-6; size: NA; D: NA; DNA: TGTGCCAGCAGCCTCAGGGTTTCTGGGGCCAACGTCCTGACTTTC; CDR3: CASSLRVSGANVLTF
V: TRBV12-3/TRBV12-4; J: TRBJ2-7; size: NA; D: NA; DNA: TGTGCCAGCACCCGGACTAACGAGTACGAGCAGTACTTC; CDR3: CASTRTNEYEQYF
V: TRBV5-5; J: TRBJ2-5; size: NA; D: NA; DNA: TGTGCCAGCAGCCCCGGGGGACAACAAGAGACCCAGTACTTC; CDR3: CASSPGGQQETQYF
V: TRBV6-6; J: TRBJ1-1; size: NA; D: NA; DNA: TGTGCCAGCAGTTATCCAGAACAGGGGAACACTGAAGCTTTCTTT; CDR3: CASSYPEQGNTEAFF
V: TRBV7-7; J: TRBJ2-1; size: NA; D: NA; DNA: TGTGCCAGCAGCTTAGCGGGGACCTCCTACAATGAGCAGTTCTTC; CDR3: CASSLAGTSYNEQFF
V: TRBV5-1; J: TRBJ2-1; size: NA; D: TRBD1; DNA: TGCGCCAGCAGCTTTGATGTGGACAGGGCCACCAATGAGCAGTTCTTC; CDR3: CASSFDVDRATNEQFF
V: TRBV6-5; J: TRBJ1-1; size: once; D: NA; DNA: TGTGCCAGCAGTAACCAGGCTAACACTGAAGCTTTCTTT; CDR3: CASSNQANTEAFF
V: TRBV19; J: TRBJ1-2; size: NA; D: NA; DNA: TGTGCCAGTAGTATGGAGGAGGGGAGTGGCTACACCTTC; CDR3: CASSMEEGSGYTF
V: TRBV10-2; J: TRBJ1-2; size: NA; D: NA; DNA: TGCGCCAGCAGTGATGGACTTCTTAACTATGGCTACACCTTC; CDR3: CASSDGLLNYGYTF
V: TRBV2; J: TRBJ1-2; size: NA; D: NA; DNA: TGTGCCAGCAGTGAGGGGGGTCATGGCTACACCTTC; CDR3: CASSEGGHGYTF
V: TRBV4-1; J: TRBJ1-2; size: NA; D: NA; DNA: TGCGCCAGCAGCCATAAAAGTTATGGCTACACCTTC; CDR3: CASSHKSYGYTF
V: TRBV13; J: TRBJ1-1; size: NA; D: NA; DNA: TGTGCCAGCACCCCCCTGGGGGGGGGCACTGAAGCTTTCTTT; CDR3: CASTPLGGGTEAFF
V: TRBV28; J: TRBJ2-5; size: NA; D: NA; DNA: TGTGCCAGCAGTTTAGACCCGGGACGACAAAAAGAGACCCAGTACTTC; CDR3: CASSLDPGRQKETQYF
V: TRBV2; J: TRBJ1-1; size: NA; D: NA; DNA: TGTGCCAGCAGTAAGGGTCTCCCTAACACTGAAGCTTTCTTT; CDR3: CASSKGLPNTEAFF
V: TRBV28; J: TRBJ2-7; size: NA; D: NA; DNA: TGTGCCAGCCGCGAAGGACGCACGAACTACGAGCAGTACTTC; CDR3: CASREGRTNYEQYF
V: TRBV16; J: TRBJ1-4; size: NA; D: TRBD1; DNA: TGTGCCAGCAGCCCCCGTGCGGGACAGAATGAAAAACTGTTTTTT; CDR3: CASSPRAGQNEKLFF
V: TRBV19; J: TRBJ1-3; size: NA; D: NA; DNA: TGTGCCAGTACGCGTGGGAAAGGGGCTGGAAACACCATATATTTT; CDR3: CASTRGKGAGNTIYF
V: TRBV4-1; J: TRBJ1-2; size: NA; D: TRBD1; DNA: TGCGCCAGCAGCTACATGGTATGGGACAGGAACTATGGCTACACCTTC; CDR3: CASSYMVWDRNYGYTF
V: TRBV4-1; J: TRBJ1-2; size: NA; D: TRBD1; DNA: TGCGCCAGCAGCCATGATCCATCAGGACAGGGCTACTATGGCTACACCTTC; CDR3: CASSHDPSGQGYYGYTF
V: TRBV5-4; J: TRBJ2-3; size: NA; D: NA; DNA: TGTGCCAGCAGCCCTTCGACGGCTCGGGGGGCAGGAACAGATACGCAGTATTTT; CDR3: CASSPSTARGAGTDTQYF
V: TRBV6-6; J: TRBJ2-7; size: NA; D: NA; DNA: TGTGCCAGCAGTTACTTCTCGAGTACCTACGAGCAGTACTTC; CDR3: CASSYFSSTYEQYF
V: TRBV27; J: TRBJ1-5; size: NA; D: NA; DNA: TGTGCCAGCAGTTTTTTAGGACAGAATCAGCCCCAGCATTTT; CDR3: CASSFLGQNQPQHF
V: TRBV19; J: TRBJ1-2; size: once; D: NA; DNA: TGTGCCAGCCACTGGGACGACGGCTACACCTTC; CDR3: CASHWDDGYTF
V: TRBV6-5; J: TRBJ2-7; size: few; D: TRBD2; DNA: TGTGCCAGCAGTTACGCGGGGGAGTACGAGCAGTACTTC; CDR3: CASSYAGEYEQYF
V: TRBV5-1; J: TRBJ2-5; size: NA; D: TRBD2; DNA: TGCGCCAGCAGCTTTCTAGCGGGGGAACAAGAGACCCAGTACTTC; CDR3: CASSFLAGEQETQYF
V: TRBV7-8; J: TRBJ2-1; size: NA; D: TRBD1; DNA: TGTGCCAGCAGCTGGGGTCAGGGGGCGGGTGAGCAGTTCTTC; CDR3: CASSWGQGAGEQFF
V: TRBV7-9; J: TRBJ1-2; size: NA; D: TRBD1; DNA: TGTGCCAGCAGCTTAGTTCGGGACAGGGGGAACTATGGCTACACCTTC; CDR3: CASSLVRDRGNYGYTF
V: TRBV20-1; J: TRBJ2-3; size: NA; D: NA; DNA: TGCAGTGCTAGTGGGGGTCCCACAGATACGCAGTATTTT; CDR3: CSASGGPTDTQYF
V: TRBV5-1; J: TRBJ2-5; size: NA; D: TRBD2; DNA: TGCGCCAGCAGCTGGACTAGCGGGGAGCAAGAGACCCAGTACTTC; CDR3: CASSWTSGEQETQYF
V: TRBV28; J: TRBJ1-4; size: NA; D: TRBD1; DNA: TGTGCCAGCAGGCCTGCTCTATACAGGGGGCGGTCTGAAAAACTGTTTTTT; CDR3: CASRPALYRGRSEKLFF
V: TRBV28; J: TRBJ1-6; size: NA; D: NA; DNA: TGTGCCACTTCTTTCATAGGCAGCCTTAATTCACCCCTCCACTTT; CDR3: CATSFIGSLNSPLHF
V: TRBV19; J: TRBJ1-2; size: NA; D: TRBD1; DNA: TGTGCCAGTAGTATTTCAGGGGGTAATGGCTATGGCTACACCTTC; CDR3: CASSISGGNGYGYTF
V: TRBV27; J: TRBJ1-2; size: NA; D: TRBD1; DNA: TGTGCCAGCAGTTCCGTACTACAGGGGGCCGGCTATGGCTACACCTTC; CDR3: CASSSVLQGAGYGYTF
V: TRBV5-4; J: TRBJ1-1; size: NA; D: NA; DNA: TGTGCCAGCAGCCCCGGGAGGGCACTGGGCACTGAAGCTTTCTTT; CDR3: CASSPGRALGTEAFF
V: TRBV12-3/TRBV12-4; J: TRBJ1-6; size: NA; D: NA; DNA: TGTGCCAGCTTGGGATTGAATAATTCACCCCTCCACTTT; CDR3: CASLGLNNSPLHF
V: TRBV24-1; J: TRBJ2-1; size: NA; D: NA; DNA: TGTGCCACCAGGGGATCCTACAATGAGCAGTTCTTC; CDR3: CATRGSYNEQFF
V: TRBV5-5; J: TRBJ2-4; size: NA; D: TRBD2; DNA: TGTGCCAGCAGCTTGGAGTCCAGCGGGGGGGCTCAAAACATTCAGTACTTC; CDR3: CASSLESSGGAQNIQYF
V: TRBV7-9; J: TRBJ1-3; size: once; D: NA; DNA: TGTGCCAGCAGCTTGGCACAGCCCGGAGCCGGAAACACCATATATTTT; CDR3: CASSLAQPGAGNTIYF
V: TRBV5-8; J: TRBJ2-1; size: NA; D: NA; DNA: TGTGCCAGCAGCTCAAGACCTGCGGGGCAGTTCTTC; CDR3: CASSSRPAGQFF
V: TRBV6-4; J: TRBJ2-5; size: few; D: TRBD1; DNA: TGTGCCAGCAGTCGTACAGGGGTAGAGACCCAGTACTTC; CDR3: CASSRTGVETQYF
V: TRBV11-2; J: TRBJ1-2; size: NA; D: NA; DNA: TGTGCCAGCAGCTTAGAGGGTGGAGGTCAGGGGGGCTACACCTTC; CDR3: CASSLEGGGQGGYTF
V: TRBV12-3/TRBV12-4; J: TRBJ1-3; size: few; D: NA; DNA: TGTGCCAGCAGTTTAGCTCCCAGAAACACCATATATTTT; CDR3: CASSLAPRNTIYF
V: TRBV7-9; J: TRBJ2-5; size: NA; D: NA; DNA: TGTGCCAGCAGCTTACTGGGTAGGGAGACCCAGTACTTC; CDR3: CASSLLGRETQYF
V: TRBV7-9; J: TRBJ2-5; size: NA; D: NA; DNA: TGTGCCAGCAGCTTCCCTGGGGGAGAGACCCAGTACTTC; CDR3: CASSFPGGETQYF
V: TRBV13; J: TRBJ1-1; size: once; D: NA; DNA: TGTGCCAGCATCCCGGGGGGCACGACTGAAGCTTTCTTT; CDR3: CASIPGGTTEAFF
V: TRBV27; J: TRBJ2-1; size: NA; D: TRBD2; DNA: TGTGCCAGCAGTCAGTTTCACAAGCGGGGAAGCTCCTACAATGAGCAGTTCTTC; CDR3: CASSQFHKRGSSYNEQFF